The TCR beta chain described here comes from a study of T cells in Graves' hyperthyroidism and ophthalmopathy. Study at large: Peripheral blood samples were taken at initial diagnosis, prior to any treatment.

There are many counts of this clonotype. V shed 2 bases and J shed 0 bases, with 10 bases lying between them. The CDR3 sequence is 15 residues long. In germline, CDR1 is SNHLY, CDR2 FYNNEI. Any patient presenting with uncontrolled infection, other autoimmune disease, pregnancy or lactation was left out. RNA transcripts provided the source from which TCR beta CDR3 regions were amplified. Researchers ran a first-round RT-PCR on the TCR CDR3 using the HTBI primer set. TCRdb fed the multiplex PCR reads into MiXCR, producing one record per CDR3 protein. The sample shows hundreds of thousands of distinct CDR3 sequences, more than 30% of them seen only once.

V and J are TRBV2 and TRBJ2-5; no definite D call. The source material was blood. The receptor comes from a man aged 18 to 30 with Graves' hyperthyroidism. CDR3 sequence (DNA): TGTGCCAGCAGTGAATGGCTCCGTGACCAAGAGACCCAGTACTTC. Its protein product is CASSEWLRDQETQYF.